Described below is a single TCR beta chain sequence and its context. The antigen is undetermined. Only in-frame clones appear in the TCRdb table, and some are missing; sequencing was by immunoSEQ multiplex PCR. This sample yields around 110,000 clones, of which 92% are seen a single time; roughly 9% belongs to the top ten. The data stem from a study of T cell responses to AZD1222 COVID-19 vaccine. Study results and limitations: Most donors were white British, females outnumbered males, and clonal diversity was possibly underestimated.

The CDR3 runs 17 residues. The V gene's germline CDR1 is SGHRS and CDR2 YFSETQ. Trimming at V came to 2 bases and at J to 4 bases, leaving 10 bases not matched to a gene. This clonotype originated in an adult who received the AZD1222 COVID-19 vaccine. The material was peripheral blood, obtained 28 days after the second AZD1222 dose. The rearrangement links TRBV5-1 to TRBJ2-2; TRBD2 agrees at 8 bases. The CDR3 reads CASSFRLIAGSTGELFF. For the CDR3, the DNA is TGCGCCAGCAGCTTCAGGTTGATAGCGGGAAGCACCGGGGAGCTGTTTTTT.